The sample holds a few counts of the clone carrying this TCR beta chain. Its antigen remains unknown. TCRdb reprocessed the reads with MiXCR, giving one entry per CDR3 protein. The sample has just over 450,000 distinct CDR3 sequences; under 55% are singletons. This record belongs to a study of T cell repertoires in cytomegalovirus infection. Germline CDR1 is DFQATT and CDR2 is SNEGSKA (reference sequence). The CDR3 is 10 residues long. The V end lost 5 bases, the J end lost 3 bases, and 4 bases lay between the germline ends. The sample here was cultured PBMCs, taken from culture after CMV antigen stimulation. The TCR sequence derives from a human donor in good health (CMV status not recorded). Some clones in this sample may be carry-over from other donors' samples. The chain recombines TRBV20-1 with TRBJ1-1; D uncertain. The CDR3 DNA follows: TGCAGTGCTTCCTACACTGAAGCTTTCTTT. Its protein is CSASYTEAFF.